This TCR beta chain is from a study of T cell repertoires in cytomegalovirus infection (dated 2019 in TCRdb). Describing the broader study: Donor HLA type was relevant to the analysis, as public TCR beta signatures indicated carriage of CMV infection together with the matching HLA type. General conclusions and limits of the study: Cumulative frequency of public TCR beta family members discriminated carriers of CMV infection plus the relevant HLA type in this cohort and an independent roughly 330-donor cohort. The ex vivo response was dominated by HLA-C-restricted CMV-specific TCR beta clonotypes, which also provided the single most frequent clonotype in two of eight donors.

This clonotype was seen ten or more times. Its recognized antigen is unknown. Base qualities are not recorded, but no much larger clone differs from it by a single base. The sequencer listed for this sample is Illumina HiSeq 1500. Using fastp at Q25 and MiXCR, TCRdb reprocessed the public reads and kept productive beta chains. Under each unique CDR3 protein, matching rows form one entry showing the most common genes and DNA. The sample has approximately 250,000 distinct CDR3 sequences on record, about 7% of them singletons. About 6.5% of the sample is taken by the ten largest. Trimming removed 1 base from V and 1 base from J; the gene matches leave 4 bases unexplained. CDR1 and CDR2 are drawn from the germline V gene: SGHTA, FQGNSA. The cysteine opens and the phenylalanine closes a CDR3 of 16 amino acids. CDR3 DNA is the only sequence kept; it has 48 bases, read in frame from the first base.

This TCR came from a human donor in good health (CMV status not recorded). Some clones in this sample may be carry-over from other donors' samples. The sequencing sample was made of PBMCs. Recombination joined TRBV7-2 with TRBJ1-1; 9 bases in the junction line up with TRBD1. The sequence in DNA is TGTGCCAGCAGCTTAGGACCGGACAGGGGGAACACTGAAGCTTTCTTT. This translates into CASSLGPDRGNTEAFF.